This TCR beta chain is drawn from a study of identical twins' blood T cells. TCR cDNA libraries were made from RNA using a previously described, modified protocol. TCRdb re-called the 5' RACE reads with MiXCR, one entry per CDR3 protein. The table lists 350,000 to 400,000 distinct CDR3 sequences, roughly 27% of them singletons, with more than 5.5% in the top ten. Study conclusions and caveats: Out-of-frame TCRbeta clonotypes reportedly had markedly more similar V usage in twins than unrelated donors.

There are 16 residues in the CDR3. V lost 0 bases, J lost 6 bases, and 3 bases stayed unmatched. Germline V gene lookup returns CDR1 SGHRS and CDR2 YFSETQ. This clonotype has a handful of counts. Its antigen is undetermined. Input material: PBMCs. The rearrangement links TRBV5-1 to TRBJ2-1, with 13 nucleotides matching TRBD2. The clonotype originates from a woman aged 18 to 50 in good health. Here the CDR3 reads CASSLAGLAGSNEQFF. The CDR3 DNA reads TGCGCCAGCAGCTTGGCGGGACTAGCGGGATCCAATGAGCAGTTCTTC.